This entry features one T cell receptor (beta chain) sequence. The target antigen is unknown. These data originate in a study of beta chain features in type 1 diabetes. General study points: TCRB CDR3 length was moderately but significantly reduced in all four CD4+ subsets of Type 1 diabetes patients. Compared with healthy donors, patients appeared to share more similar naive, central memory and regulatory TCRB repertoires. No resolution was reached here on whether HLA type influences TCRB rearrangement. Type 1 diabetes patients had fewer VDJ junction insertions and more deletions.

The isolated RNA, all of it, was reverse transcribed, so expressed TCRB transcripts were what got sequenced. Average read counts of stem cell-like memory T cell samples were roughly 1 million. The protocol was immunoSEQ multiplex PCR, while the TCRdb copy is restricted to in-frame clones and leaves out a portion. This sample carries around 46,000 clones, roughly 40% of them seen once, and the ten largest clones take around 0.13%. This CDR3 is built from 18 residues. V lost 2 bases and J lost 6, with 23 bases in between. Germline lookup yields CDR1 MNHEY and CDR2 SMNVEV (reference sequence). This TCR came from a man aged 25 to 40 with type 1 diabetes. V gene TRBV27 combines with J gene TRBJ2-1, with D possibly TRBD2 on 6 matching bases. Sequencing was performed on stem cell memory CD4+ T cells from blood. CDR3 bases: TGTGCCAGCAGTTTAGGCCCGTGGCGGGATGGGCCGAGCAATGAGCAGTTCTTC. Protein sequence: CASSLGPWRDGPSNEQFF.